The 14 T cell receptor beta chains presented below share a single source sample, sequenced in a study of PD-1 blockade in classical Hodgkin lymphoma (TCRdb year 2020). Library method: the immunoSEQ multiplex PCR assay. In its TCRdb copy, this immuneACCESS table keeps in-frame sequences only and misses some clones. Where compared with another copy, unresolved V genes explain less than half of these, and the others have no known cause. In this sample the table shows about 21,000 clones, around 70% of which occur a single time. Around 22% of the sample rests with the top ten. What this sample's time point label stands for: cycle 2 day 1 (C2D1) of nivolumab. Relapse after autologous stem cell transplantation had occurred in all trial patients, and cohorts A, B and C were distinguished by prior brentuximab vedotin exposure. This specimen was peripheral blood mononuclear cells (PBMCs), taken before the second cycle of nivolumab. These receptors were collected from a human donor with classical Hodgkin lymphoma.

The table lists this clone with a count of one. The V gene is TRBV5-1, the J gene TRBJ2-7; the D is unclear. The CDR3 is made up of 11 amino acids. With 3 bases removed from V and 4 bases from J, the gap between germline ends came to 5 bases. Germline CDR1 SGHRS, CDR2 YFSETQ. The CDR3 DNA reads TGCGCCAGCAGCTCCTCTTACGAGCAGTACTTC. It is translated as CASSSSYEQYF.

The chain recombines TRBV2 with TRBJ2-7; 11 bases are shared with TRBD2. With V trimmed by 7 bases and J by 2 bases, 7 bases remained unmatched. From germline, CDR1 is SNHLY and CDR2 FYNNEI. The CDR3 runs to 15 residues. CDR3 DNA sequence: TGTGCCAGCACTTATTCGACTAGCGGGGCCTACGAGCAGTACTTC. It is translated as CASTYSTSGAYEQYF.

The J gene is TRBJ2-2, the V gene TRBV5-4, with TRBD1 matching 7 bases. Germline lookup yields CDR1 SGHNT and CDR2 YYREEE (reference sequence). Trimming at V came to 0 bases and at J to 2 bases, leaving 4 bases not matched to a gene. The CDR3 is 16 residues long. The CDR3 region is CASSLERQGNTGELFF. The CDR3 DNA reads TGTGCCAGCAGCTTGGAGAGACAGGGAAACACCGGGGAGCTGTTTTTT.

The chain is built from TRBV7-9 and TRBJ2-7, with 7 bases identical to TRBD2. Germline lookup yields CDR1 SEHNR and CDR2 FQNEAQ (reference sequence). The CDR3 totals 14 residues. V was pared by 7 bases and J by 2 bases, with 8 bases of the junction left unmatched. The CDR3, as DNA: TGTGCCAGCACATTGCGGGAGTCAACCTACGAGCAGTACTTC. It yields the protein CASTLRESTYEQYF. Full variable domain (missing parts from reference TRBV7-9 and TRBJ2-7): DTGVSQNPRHKITKRGQNVTFRCDPISEHNRLYWYRQTLGQGPEFLTYFQNEAQLEKSRLLSDRFSAERPKGSFSTLEIQRTEQGDSAMYLCASTLRESTYEQYFGPGTRLTVT.

The rearrangement uses TRBV5-1 and TRBJ2-7; 7 bases line up with TRBD2. Germline V lookup: CDR1 SGHRS, CDR2 YFSETQ. This CDR3 has 15 amino acids. The J segment lost 2 bases and the V segment lost 0 bases, leaving 5 bases of the junction unmatched. CDR3 DNA sequence: TGCGCCAGCAGCTTGGTGCGGGAGACCACCTACGAGCAGTACTTC. The encoded protein is CASSLVRETTYEQYF.

The rearrangement joins TRBV6-5 to TRBJ2-7; D remains ambiguous. V was trimmed by 6 bases and J by 2 bases, leaving 11 bases between them. Germline loops: CDR1 MNHEY, CDR2 SVGAGI. The CDR3 has 13 residues. CDR3 coding DNA: TGTGCCAGCAGGCGGACGGTCGCCTACGAGCAGTACTTC. Its translation: CASRRTVAYEQYF.

V usage is TRBV28 and J usage is TRBJ2-7, with D unresolved. V was cut by 1 base and J by 4 bases, with 5 bases left in between. The CDR3 runs to 12 residues. CDR1 and CDR2 (germline): MDHEN, SYDVKM. The CDR3 loop is CASSLFVYEQYF. CDR3 DNA: TGTGCCAGCAGTTTATTCGTATACGAGCAGTACTTC.

The gene calls are TRBV10-3 and TRBJ1-1; tentatively, D is TRBD1 (6 bases). Germline CDR1 reads ENHRY; CDR2 reads SYGVKD. Deletions cut 6 bases from V and 1 base from J, with 18 bases between. The CDR3 extends over 16 amino acids. The CDR3 loop reads CAIRVAWDNPNTEAFF. The CDR3 DNA is TGTGCCATCAGAGTTGCCTGGGACAATCCGAACACTGAAGCTTTCTTT.

This clone has just one count. This chain joins TRBV7-9 and TRBJ1-1; the D gene is possibly TRBD1 (6 bases). Germline V gene data show CDR1 as SEHNR and CDR2 as FQNEAQ (reference sequence). Trimming removed 1 base at V and 1 base at J, with 10 bases between. CDR3 size: 15 residues. CDR3 coding DNA: TGTGCCAGCAGCTTAGTTGGCAGGGGGAACACTGAAGCTTTCTTT. The encoded protein is CASSLVGRGNTEAFF.

The chain combines TRBV5-1 with TRBJ1-1, with D unresolved. From germline, CDR1 is SGHRS and CDR2 YFSETQ. This CDR3 region has 13 residues. V shed 0 bases and J shed 0 bases, with 3 bases lying between them. CDR3 nucleotides: TGCGCCAGCAGCTTGGGGTTGAACACTGAAGCTTTCTTT. As protein: CASSLGLNTEAFF.

The chain is built from TRBV15 and TRBJ1-3, with D perhaps TRBD1 (5 bases). Germline loops: CDR1 LNHNV, CDR2 YYDKDF (reference sequence). The V gene lost 1 base and the J gene lost 8 bases, with 6 bases spanning the gap. CDR3 size: 12 residues. The DNA of the CDR3 is TGTGCCACCAGCAGAGTGACAGACACCATATATTTT. Translating it yields CATSRVTDTIYF.

By proportion, this clone is medium-sized (0.01 to 0.1%). V usage is TRBV29-1 and J usage is TRBJ1-1; D is undetermined. This CDR3 is 13 amino acids long. The V gene lost 6 bases and the J gene lost 0 bases, with 11 bases spanning the gap. Germline CDR1 is SQVTM and CDR2 is ANQGSEA. Here the CDR3 DNA reads TGCAGCGTCGAACGATCAGTGAACACTGAAGCTTTCTTT. Its translation: CSVERSVNTEAFF.

CDR3 nucleotides: TGTGCCAGCAGCTTTTTTAGGGGGAATGAAAAACTGTTTTTT. Its protein is CASSFFRGNEKLFF. The rearrangement uses TRBV7-9 and TRBJ1-4, with D possibly matching TRBD1 (6 bases). CDR1 is SEHNR and CDR2 is FQNEAQ in the germline V gene (reference sequence). The CDR3 runs 14 residues. V lost 3 bases, J lost 5 bases, and 10 bases lay in between. Based on the CDR3 plus reference TRBV7-9 and TRBJ1-4, the full variable domain is DTGVSQNPRHKITKRGQNVTFRCDPISEHNRLYWYRQTLGQGPEFLTYFQNEAQLEKSRLLSDRFSAERPKGSFSTLEIQRTEQGDSAMYLCASSFFRGNEKLFFGSGTQLSVL.

The V and J genes are TRBV19 and TRBJ2-7, with 10 nucleotides matching TRBD1. This CDR3 comprises 14 residues. The ends lost 6 bases at V and 6 bases at J; junction bases unmatched: 8. Per the germline V gene, CDR1 is LNHDA and CDR2 is SQIVND (reference sequence). CDR3: CASSQWDRGTEQYF. The CDR3 DNA reads as TGTGCCAGTAGCCAATGGGACAGGGGTACCGAGCAGTACTTC.